The clone carrying this TCR beta chain has just a few counts. No antigen is known for it. The sample is drawn from a study of identical twins. Notes on the study in general: Out-of-frame TCR alpha sharing in monozygotic twins exceeded recombination model predictions.

TCRdb recomputed calls from the 5' RACE reads with MiXCR, one row per CDR3 protein. Of approximately 470,000 distinct CDR3 sequences detected, 11% to 15% appear once; the ten largest clones hold 0.5% to 0.65%. Germline CDR1 DFQATT, CDR2 SNEGSKA (reference sequence). Deletions cut 8 bases from V and 2 bases from J, with 11 bases between. The CDR3 extends over 12 amino acids. The sample was also linked to a second study, of yellow fever vaccine responses in identical twins.

The sequence was obtained from a woman under 30 in good health. Sequenced material: CD4+ T cells sorted from blood. The V and J genes are TRBV20-1 and TRBJ2-3; the D gene is possibly TRBD1 (5 bases). The CDR3 DNA reads as TGCAGTCATTTAGGGGTCACAGATACGCAGTATTTT. As protein: CSHLGVTDTQYF.